This T cell receptor beta chain emerged from a study of blood T cell repertoires in COVID-19. How the authors handled the data: Estimation of nucleated cell counts was performed using reference gene primer amplification. Profiling relied on immunoSEQ multiplex PCR, and the TCRdb table lists in-frame clones only, not all of them. V, J and clone size reflect that table, while D and trimming were determined from the DNA. The table lists fewer than 150,000 clones, approximately 83% of them singletons. J gave up 4 bases and V 9 bases, and 6 bases lay outside the gene matches. Per germline, CDR1 LNHDA and CDR2 SQIVND (reference sequence). This CDR3 comprises 13 residues.

J is TRBJ2-1 and V is TRBV19; 7 bases fit TRBD2. Sequencing was done on a sample of peripheral blood. The sequence was collected from a woman between 45 and 65 years old who had recovered from COVID-19. The CDR3 loop reads CASGTTIYNEQFF. The CDR3, as DNA: TGTGCCAGCGGGACTACTATTTACAATGAGCAGTTCTTC.